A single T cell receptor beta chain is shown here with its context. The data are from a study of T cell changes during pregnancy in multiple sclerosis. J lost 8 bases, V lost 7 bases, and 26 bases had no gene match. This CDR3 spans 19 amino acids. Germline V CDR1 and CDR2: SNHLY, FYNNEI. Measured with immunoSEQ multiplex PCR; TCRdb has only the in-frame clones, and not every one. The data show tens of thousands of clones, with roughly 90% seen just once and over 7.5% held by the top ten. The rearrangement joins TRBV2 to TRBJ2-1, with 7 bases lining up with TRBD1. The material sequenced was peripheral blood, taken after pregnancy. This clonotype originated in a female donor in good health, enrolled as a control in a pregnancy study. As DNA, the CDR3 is TGTGCCAGCATAAGGTTCAGACCGCAAATTAGACAGGGCGTCGATGAGCAGTTCTTC. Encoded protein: CASIRFRPQIRQGVDEQFF.